The rows below give T cell receptor beta chains drawn from one sample of a study of blood T cell repertoires in COVID-19. Sequenced by immunoSEQ multiplex PCR; TCRdb stores in-frame clones only, minus some. The table records roughly 190,000 clones, 75% to 90% of them present only once. Sequencing was done on a sample of peripheral blood. All receptors derive from a man aged 55 to 70 with acute or convalescent COVID-19. Both conserved end residues are part of each CDR3. Fields, in order: V gene, clone size, D gene, J gene, CDR3 DNA, CDR3 protein. A D gene is named only where the DNA matches it firmly. Clone size is not always given. Where it is, it says once, few, many or a class for expanded clones.

TRBV20-1	few	.	TRBJ1-2	TGCAGTGCTAGACCGGTCTATGGCTACACCTTC	CSARPVYGYTF
TRBV9	.	.	TRBJ2-5	TGTGCCAGCAGCGTAGCTACCTGGAGAGCCCAGTACTTC	CASSVATWRAQYF
TRBV7-3	.	.	TRBJ2-3	TGTGCCAGCAGCTTGCGGGCTAGCACAGATACGCAGTATTTT	CASSLRASTDTQYF
TRBV5-4	.	.	TRBJ1-2	TGTGCCAGCAGCTTGGGCGCCGGTCCCTATGGCTACACCTTC	CASSLGAGPYGYTF
TRBV10-3	.	TRBD1	TRBJ1-2	TGTGCCATCAGTGAGTCGACAGGGGGCTCTCTCGGGAAGGGCTACACCTTC	CAISESTGGSLGKGYTF
TRBV7-2	few	.	TRBJ1-2	TGTGCCAGCAGCCTATTAACAGGATCTAACTATGGCTACACCTTC	CASSLLTGSNYGYTF
TRBV19	.	.	TRBJ1-1	TGTGCCAGTAGTGACCGATTGAAAGGAGGAGACACTGAAGCTTTCTTT	CASSDRLKGGDTEAFF
TRBV9	once	TRBD2	TRBJ2-3	TGTGCCAGCAGCGAGACTAGCGGGGGGATCACAGATACGCAGTATTTT	CASSETSGGITDTQYF
TRBV19	.	.	TRBJ1-5	TGTGCCAGTACCCGATCAGGTACAGGGTTTCCCAGCAATCAGCCCCAGCATTTT	CASTRSGTGFPSNQPQHF
TRBV13	.	.	TRBJ2-3	TGTGCCAGCAGCTTAGTTCCCCAAAGCACAGATACGCAGTATTTT	CASSLVPQSTDTQYF
TRBV30	.	TRBD1	TRBJ1-2	TGTGCCTGGAGTCCAGACAGGGGTGCCTTTGGCTACACCTTC	CAWSPDRGAFGYTF